The clone carrying this TCR beta chain was recorded only once. At one end the junction does not follow the germline gene, possibly because of a read error. These data originate in a study of blood T cell repertoires in COVID-19. For the study at large: Collection of acute and convalescent COVID-19 samples took place in the United States, Italy and Spain. T cells, B-cell-depleted T cells, or PBMCs supplied cDNA or gDNA.

CDR3 length equals 12 residues. Authors' processing steps: Reference gene primer amplification gave nucleated cell count estimates. Using immunoSEQ multiplex PCR, the repertoire was profiled, and TCRdb retains in-frame clones only, with some absent. That table is the source of V, J and clone size, and D and trimming were worked out from the DNA. This sample has under 45,000 clones, with about 90% found just once. This TCR was sampled from a woman between 35 and 50 years old with acute or convalescent COVID-19. This chain joins TRBV12-3 or TRBV12-4 and TRBJ1-1, with D perhaps matching TRBD1 (5 bases). Sequenced: peripheral blood. Written as DNA, the CDR3 is TGTGCCAGCAGAGTGGGGCAGGGAGGGGATTTGTTT. Translation gives CASRVGQGGDLF.